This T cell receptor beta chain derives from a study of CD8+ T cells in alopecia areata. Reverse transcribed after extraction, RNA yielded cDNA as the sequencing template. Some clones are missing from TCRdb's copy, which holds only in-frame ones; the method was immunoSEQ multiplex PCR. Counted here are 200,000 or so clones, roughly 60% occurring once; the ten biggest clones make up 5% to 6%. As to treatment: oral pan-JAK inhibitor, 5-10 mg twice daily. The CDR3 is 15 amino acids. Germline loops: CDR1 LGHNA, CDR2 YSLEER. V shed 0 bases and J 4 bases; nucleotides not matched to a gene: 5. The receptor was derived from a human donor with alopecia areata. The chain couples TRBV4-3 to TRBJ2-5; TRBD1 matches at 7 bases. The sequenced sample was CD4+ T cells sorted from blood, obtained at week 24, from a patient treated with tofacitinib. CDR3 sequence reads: CASSQEVHRGETQYF. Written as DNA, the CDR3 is TGCGCCAGCAGCCAAGAAGTTCACAGGGGAGAGACCCAGTACTTC.